This TCR beta chain was sequenced in a study of PD-L1 blockade in urothelial cancer. The wider study: Analyses were performed on blood at 3 weeks after treatment start (the second dose) and at 6 weeks. Blood samples had a median of approximately 140,000 T cells, approximately 83,000 unique TCRs, and clonality 0.08 to 0.09.

Only in-frame clones appear in the TCRdb table, and some are missing; sequencing was by immunoSEQ multiplex PCR. In the table there are over 75,000 clones, more than 75% of which are singletons. Germline CDR1 reads LNHDA; CDR2 reads SQIVND (reference sequence). This CDR3 is built from 13 residues. V dropped 4 bases and J dropped 4 bases, with 10 bases sitting between them. This sample's time point: pretreatment peripheral blood. This chain connects TRBV19 to TRBJ1-2, with a tentative D call TRBD1 (5 bases). The specimen comprised PBMCs, sampled around atezolizumab (anti-PD-L1) treatment. This clonotype was sampled from a man between 60 and 70 years old with urothelial cancer. CDR3 sequence: CASSTQGLYGYTF. CDR3 DNA: TGTGCCAGTAGTACCCAGGGCCTCTATGGCTACACCTTC.